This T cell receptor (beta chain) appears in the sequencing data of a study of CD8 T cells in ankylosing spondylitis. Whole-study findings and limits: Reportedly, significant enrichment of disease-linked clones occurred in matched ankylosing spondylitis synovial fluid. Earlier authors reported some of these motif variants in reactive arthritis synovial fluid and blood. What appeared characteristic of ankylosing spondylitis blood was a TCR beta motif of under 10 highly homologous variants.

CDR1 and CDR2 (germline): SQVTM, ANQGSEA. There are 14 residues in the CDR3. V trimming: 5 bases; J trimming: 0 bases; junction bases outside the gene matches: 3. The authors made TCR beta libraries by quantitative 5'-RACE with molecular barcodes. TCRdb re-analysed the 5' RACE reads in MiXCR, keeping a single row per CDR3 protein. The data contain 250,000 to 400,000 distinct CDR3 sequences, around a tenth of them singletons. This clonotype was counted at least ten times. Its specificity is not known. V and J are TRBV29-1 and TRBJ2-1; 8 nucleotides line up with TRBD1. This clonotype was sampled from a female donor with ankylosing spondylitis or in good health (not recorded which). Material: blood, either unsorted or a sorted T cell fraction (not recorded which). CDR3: CSVQTGASYNEQFF. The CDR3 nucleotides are TGCAGCGTTCAGACAGGGGCCTCCTACAATGAGCAGTTCTTC.